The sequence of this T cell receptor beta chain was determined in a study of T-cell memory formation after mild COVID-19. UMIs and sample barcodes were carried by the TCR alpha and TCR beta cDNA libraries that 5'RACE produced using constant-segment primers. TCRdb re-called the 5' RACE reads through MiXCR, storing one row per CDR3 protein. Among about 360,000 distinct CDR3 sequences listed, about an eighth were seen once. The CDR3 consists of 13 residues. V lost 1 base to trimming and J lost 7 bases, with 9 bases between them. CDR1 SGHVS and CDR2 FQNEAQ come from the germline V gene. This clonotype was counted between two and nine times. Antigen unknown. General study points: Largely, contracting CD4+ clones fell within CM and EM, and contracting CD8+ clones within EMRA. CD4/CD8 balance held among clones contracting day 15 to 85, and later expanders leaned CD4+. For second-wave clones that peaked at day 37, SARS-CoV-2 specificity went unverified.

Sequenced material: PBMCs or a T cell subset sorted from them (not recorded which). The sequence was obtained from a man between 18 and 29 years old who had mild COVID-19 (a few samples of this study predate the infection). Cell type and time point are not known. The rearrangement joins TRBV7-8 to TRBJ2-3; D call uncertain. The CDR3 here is CASSLGASYTQYF. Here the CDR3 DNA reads TGTGCCAGCAGCTTAGGAGCCTCTTATACGCAGTATTTT.